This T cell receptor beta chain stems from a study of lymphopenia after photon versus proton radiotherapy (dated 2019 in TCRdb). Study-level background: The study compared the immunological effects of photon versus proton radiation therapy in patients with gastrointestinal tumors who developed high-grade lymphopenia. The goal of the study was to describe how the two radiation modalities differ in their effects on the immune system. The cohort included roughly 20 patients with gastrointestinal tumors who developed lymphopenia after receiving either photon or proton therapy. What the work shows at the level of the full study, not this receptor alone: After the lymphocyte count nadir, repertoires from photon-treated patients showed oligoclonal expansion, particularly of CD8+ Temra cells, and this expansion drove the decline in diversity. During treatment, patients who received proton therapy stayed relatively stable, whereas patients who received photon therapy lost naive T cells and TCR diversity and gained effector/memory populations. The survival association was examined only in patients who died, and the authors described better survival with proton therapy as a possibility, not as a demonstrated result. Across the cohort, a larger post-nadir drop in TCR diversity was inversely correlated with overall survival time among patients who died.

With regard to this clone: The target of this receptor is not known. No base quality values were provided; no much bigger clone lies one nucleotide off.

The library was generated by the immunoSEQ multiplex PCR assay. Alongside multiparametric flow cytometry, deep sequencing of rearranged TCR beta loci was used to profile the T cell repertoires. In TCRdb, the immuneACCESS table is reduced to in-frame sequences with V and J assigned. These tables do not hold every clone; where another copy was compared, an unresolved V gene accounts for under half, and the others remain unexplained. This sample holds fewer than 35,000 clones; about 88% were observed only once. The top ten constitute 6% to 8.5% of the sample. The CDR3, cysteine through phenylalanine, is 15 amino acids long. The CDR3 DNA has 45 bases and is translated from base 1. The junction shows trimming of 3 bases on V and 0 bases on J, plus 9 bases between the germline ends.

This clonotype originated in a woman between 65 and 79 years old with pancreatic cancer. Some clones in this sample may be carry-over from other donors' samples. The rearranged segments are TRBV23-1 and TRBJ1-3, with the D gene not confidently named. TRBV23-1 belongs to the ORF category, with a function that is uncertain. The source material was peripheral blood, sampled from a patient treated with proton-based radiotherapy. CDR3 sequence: CASSHHGHSGNTIYF. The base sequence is TGCGCCAGCAGTCATCACGGTCACTCTGGAAACACCATATATTTT.